This is a list of T cell receptor beta chains from one sample in a study of CD8+ T cells in alopecia areata. Produced via immunoSEQ multiplex PCR; TCRdb's table is partial and in-frame only. The data show 120,000 or so clones, about 46% seen once. Source material: NKG2D-low CD8+ T cells sorted from blood. Receptors were obtained from a human donor with alopecia areata. Each CDR3 is given with its conserved first and last residue. The order of the fields is J gene, clone size, V gene, D gene, CDR3 DNA, CDR3 protein. A D gene is named only where the DNA matches it firmly. Clone size is stated in some rows and not others, as once, few, many or a class when expanded.

j_call: TRBJ2-6
clone_size: .
v_call: TRBV4-3
d_call: TRBD1
cdr3_nt: TGCGCCAGCAGCACCCGGACAGGGACCGGGGCCAACGTCCTGACTTTC
cdr3_aa: CASSTRTGTGANVLTF

j_call: TRBJ2-7
clone_size: .
v_call: TRBV29-1
d_call: .
cdr3_nt: TGCAGCGTTGGGAGTTCCGGGTACGAGCAGTACTTC
cdr3_aa: CSVGSSGYEQYF

j_call: TRBJ2-1
clone_size: .
v_call: TRBV5-4
d_call: TRBD2
cdr3_nt: TGTGCCAGCAGCTTGGGGACTAGCGGGGGAGATGAGCAGTTCTTC
cdr3_aa: CASSLGTSGGDEQFF

j_call: TRBJ2-7
clone_size: .
v_call: TRBV29-1
d_call: TRBD2
cdr3_nt: TGCAGCGTTGAAGATACGGGGGGACTAGCGGGAGAGGGAGAGCAGTACTTC
cdr3_aa: CSVEDTGGLAGEGEQYF

j_call: TRBJ1-1
clone_size: .
v_call: TRBV27
d_call: .
cdr3_nt: TGTGCCAGCAGCCAGGGACGGATGAACACTGAAGCTTTCTTT
cdr3_aa: CASSQGRMNTEAFF

j_call: TRBJ2-5
clone_size: once
v_call: TRBV4-2
d_call: TRBD2
cdr3_nt: TGTGCCAGCAGCCAAGATTCGGGGGGGGGAAGCGAGACCCAGTACTTC
cdr3_aa: CASSQDSGGGSETQYF

j_call: TRBJ2-7
clone_size: .
v_call: TRBV4-1
d_call: TRBD1
cdr3_nt: TGCGCCAGCAGCCAAGATCAGGGGGCTGTCTACGAGCAGTACTTC
cdr3_aa: CASSQDQGAVYEQYF

j_call: TRBJ1-5
clone_size: few
v_call: TRBV7-9
d_call: .
cdr3_nt: TGTGCCAGCAGCTTCGATAGTAGCAATCAGCCCCAGCATTTT
cdr3_aa: CASSFDSSNQPQHF

j_call: TRBJ2-3
clone_size: .
v_call: TRBV11-2
d_call: .
cdr3_nt: TGTGCCAGCAGCTTATCTGGAAGGGCCGCAGATACGCAGTATTTT
cdr3_aa: CASSLSGRAADTQYF

j_call: TRBJ1-5
clone_size: .
v_call: TRBV28
d_call: .
cdr3_nt: TGTGCCAGCATCCAAACGGGCAGGGCATATAGCAATCAGCCCCAGCATTTT
cdr3_aa: CASIQTGRAYSNQPQHF

j_call: TRBJ1-1
clone_size: .
v_call: TRBV29-1
d_call: .
cdr3_nt: TGCAGCGTACTTCGGTCCGAAGCTTTCTTT
cdr3_aa: CSVLRSEAFF

j_call: TRBJ2-3
clone_size: .
v_call: TRBV30
d_call: .
cdr3_nt: TGTGCCGTCGAGGGGCGCACAGATACGCAGTATTTT
cdr3_aa: CAVEGRTDTQYF

j_call: TRBJ2-5
clone_size: .
v_call: TRBV4-1
d_call: .
cdr3_nt: TGCGCCAGCAGCCAAGTACACCAAGAGACCCAGTACTTC
cdr3_aa: CASSQVHQETQYF

j_call: TRBJ2-7
clone_size: .
v_call: TRBV5-1
d_call: TRBD2
cdr3_nt: TGCGCCAGCAGCCTATGGACTAGCGGGGGAGGCGAGCAGTACTTC
cdr3_aa: CASSLWTSGGGEQYF

j_call: TRBJ2-7
clone_size: .
v_call: TRBV29-1
d_call: .
cdr3_nt: TGCAGCGTTGATGGGGGGTCAAAGTACGAGCAGTACTTC
cdr3_aa: CSVDGGSKYEQYF

j_call: TRBJ2-1
clone_size: once
v_call: TRBV27
d_call: TRBD2
cdr3_nt: TGTGCCAGCAGAGATCTAGCGGGAGGATTGCATGAGCAGTTCTTC
cdr3_aa: CASRDLAGGLHEQFF

j_call: TRBJ1-2
clone_size: once
v_call: TRBV29-1
d_call: TRBD1
cdr3_nt: TGCAGCGTGCTAACCCCGGGACAGGGGGCATATGGCTACACCTTC
cdr3_aa: CSVLTPGQGAYGYTF

j_call: TRBJ2-6
clone_size: .
v_call: TRBV2
d_call: TRBD2
cdr3_nt: TGTGCCAGCAGAGAGACTAGCGGGGTCTCTGGGGCCAACGTCCTGACTTTC
cdr3_aa: CASRETSGVSGANVLTF

j_call: TRBJ2-7
clone_size: .
v_call: TRBV29-1
d_call: TRBD1
cdr3_nt: TGCAGCGCCCAAGGACAGGGCTACGAGCAGTACTTC
cdr3_aa: CSAQGQGYEQYF

j_call: TRBJ2-1
clone_size: few
v_call: TRBV28
d_call: TRBD2
cdr3_nt: TGTGCCAGCAGACTAGCGAATGAGCAGTTCTTC
cdr3_aa: CASRLANEQFF

j_call: TRBJ1-5
clone_size: .
v_call: TRBV9
d_call: .
cdr3_nt: TGTGCCAGCAGCGTAGACGGGGCCACTGATCAGCCCCAGCATTTT
cdr3_aa: CASSVDGATDQPQHF

j_call: TRBJ1-4
clone_size: .
v_call: TRBV7-8
d_call: .
cdr3_nt: TGTGCCAGCAGCTCGGACATAAATGAAAAACTGTTTTTT
cdr3_aa: CASSSDINEKLFF

j_call: TRBJ2-1
clone_size: .
v_call: TRBV2
d_call: .
cdr3_nt: TGTGCCAGCAACTCCTTCTCCTACAATGAGCAGTTCTTC
cdr3_aa: CASNSFSYNEQFF

j_call: TRBJ2-7
clone_size: few
v_call: TRBV29-1
d_call: .
cdr3_nt: TGCAGCGTTGAAGGCCCCTACGAGCAGTACTTC
cdr3_aa: CSVEGPYEQYF

j_call: TRBJ2-7
clone_size: .
v_call: TRBV27
d_call: TRBD1
cdr3_nt: TGTGCCAGCAGTTTGGGAAGGGGGCGAGAGCAGTACTTC
cdr3_aa: CASSLGRGREQYF

j_call: TRBJ2-1
clone_size: few
v_call: TRBV29-1
d_call: TRBD2
cdr3_nt: TGCAGCGTTGAGATTCGGCTAGCGGGATTAAATGAGCAGTTCTTC
cdr3_aa: CSVEIRLAGLNEQFF

j_call: TRBJ2-1
clone_size: .
v_call: TRBV2
d_call: .
cdr3_nt: TGTGCCAGCAGGAGTGGGGGGAGCTCCTACAATGAGCAGTTCTTC
cdr3_aa: CASRSGGSSYNEQFF

j_call: TRBJ1-1
clone_size: .
v_call: TRBV2
d_call: .
cdr3_nt: TGTGCCAGCAGTGACAGTTATGAAGCTTTCTTT
cdr3_aa: CASSDSYEAFF

j_call: TRBJ2-3
clone_size: .
v_call: TRBV30
d_call: .
cdr3_nt: TGTGCCTTCCATACCACAGATACGCAGTATTTT
cdr3_aa: CAFHTTDTQYF

j_call: TRBJ2-7
clone_size: .
v_call: TRBV7-9
d_call: .
cdr3_nt: TGTGCCAGCAGCTTAGCCTACCTCTCAGCCTACGAGCAGTACTTC
cdr3_aa: CASSLAYLSAYEQYF

j_call: TRBJ2-5
clone_size: .
v_call: TRBV5-6
d_call: .
cdr3_nt: TGTGCCAGCAGCCGCCCCGGCCGTGACCAAGAGACCCAGTACTTC
cdr3_aa: CASSRPGRDQETQYF

j_call: TRBJ2-3
clone_size: .
v_call: TRBV14
d_call: TRBD2
cdr3_nt: TGTGCCAGCAGCCAAGATGGGGGGGCAGATACGCAGTATTTT
cdr3_aa: CASSQDGGADTQYF

j_call: TRBJ2-5
clone_size: .
v_call: TRBV28
d_call: TRBD2
cdr3_nt: TGTGCCAGCAGTTTAGGACTGGGGAGGGTCGAAGAGACCCAGTACTTC
cdr3_aa: CASSLGLGRVEETQYF

j_call: TRBJ1-3
clone_size: .
v_call: TRBV11-2
d_call: .
cdr3_nt: TGTGCCAGCACCGACTTTGTCACCATATATTTT
cdr3_aa: CASTDFVTIYF

j_call: TRBJ2-1
clone_size: .
v_call: TRBV6-5
d_call: .
cdr3_nt: TGTGCCAGCAGGCCAGACAGTACCCTGTTCTTC
cdr3_aa: CASRPDSTLFF

j_call: TRBJ2-7
clone_size: .
v_call: TRBV7-2
d_call: .
cdr3_nt: TGTGCCAGCAGCTTAAGCGACACTTCCTACGAGCAGTACTTC
cdr3_aa: CASSLSDTSYEQYF

j_call: TRBJ1-1
clone_size: .
v_call: TRBV5-6
d_call: .
cdr3_nt: TGTGCCAGCACCCCCGGGCGTGGCACTGAAGCTTTCTTT
cdr3_aa: CASTPGRGTEAFF

j_call: TRBJ2-7
clone_size: few
v_call: TRBV27
d_call: .
cdr3_nt: TGTGCCAGCAGTTTGCGCAGAAGCGAGCAGTACTTC
cdr3_aa: CASSLRRSEQYF

j_call: TRBJ2-7
clone_size: .
v_call: TRBV29-1
d_call: .
cdr3_nt: TGCAGCGGAGGGACACCGGACGAGCAGTACTTC
cdr3_aa: CSGGTPDEQYF

j_call: TRBJ1-1
clone_size: .
v_call: TRBV6-5
d_call: TRBD1
cdr3_nt: TGTGCCAGCGCTGCGGGACAGATGAACACTGAAGCTTTCTTT
cdr3_aa: CASAAGQMNTEAFF

j_call: TRBJ2-7
clone_size: few
v_call: TRBV25-1
d_call: .
cdr3_nt: TGTGCCAGCAGTGTCGGGACAGCGGGCGAGCAGTACTTC
cdr3_aa: CASSVGTAGEQYF

j_call: TRBJ2-5
clone_size: .
v_call: TRBV5-6
d_call: TRBD2
cdr3_nt: TGTGCCAGCAGCTTGTCAGCGGGGTTTCTTGAGACCCAGTACTTC
cdr3_aa: CASSLSAGFLETQYF

j_call: TRBJ2-7
clone_size: .
v_call: TRBV7-9
d_call: .
cdr3_nt: TGTGCCAGCAGCGGAAGGAGGACTGAGGTGCAGTACTTC
cdr3_aa: CASSGRRTEVQYF

j_call: TRBJ2-7
clone_size: few
v_call: TRBV20-1
d_call: .
cdr3_nt: TGCAGTGCTAGAGTAGGTGAGCAGTACTTC
cdr3_aa: CSARVGEQYF

j_call: TRBJ2-7
clone_size: .
v_call: TRBV30
d_call: .
cdr3_nt: TGTGCCTGGAGTGTGACGACCGAGCAGTACTTC
cdr3_aa: CAWSVTTEQYF

j_call: TRBJ2-7
clone_size: .
v_call: TRBV29-1
d_call: TRBD1
cdr3_nt: TGCAGCGTTAGGGGACAGGCGAACTACGAGCAGTACTTC
cdr3_aa: CSVRGQANYEQYF

j_call: TRBJ2-1
clone_size: .
v_call: TRBV4-1
d_call: .
cdr3_nt: TGCGCCAGCAGCCAAGAGCGCCTAGGTGCCCGCTCCTACAATGAGCAGTTCTTC
cdr3_aa: CASSQERLGARSYNEQFF

j_call: TRBJ1-1
clone_size: .
v_call: TRBV7-2
d_call: .
cdr3_nt: TGTGCCATCCGGAGAGGCACTGAAGCTTTCTTT
cdr3_aa: CAIRRGTEAFF

j_call: TRBJ2-7
clone_size: .
v_call: TRBV29-1
d_call: .
cdr3_nt: TGCAGCGTTGAAAGATCGGGCCTAACCTACGAGCAGTACTTC
cdr3_aa: CSVERSGLTYEQYF

j_call: TRBJ2-1
clone_size: few
v_call: TRBV29-1
d_call: TRBD2
cdr3_nt: TGCAGCGTTGTTAAGCGGGAGGGCCAGAATGAGCAGTTCTTC
cdr3_aa: CSVVKREGQNEQFF